This is a list of T cell receptor beta chains from one sample in a study of T cells in Graves' hyperthyroidism and ophthalmopathy. TCRdb reprocessed the multiplex PCR reads with MiXCR, giving one entry per CDR3 protein. This table holds more than 550,000 distinct CDR3 sequences, roughly 45% found once. The sequencing input was peripheral blood or thyroid tissue (not recorded which). The receptors were sampled from an adult man with Graves' disease, either hyperthyroidism or ophthalmopathy (not recorded which). Both conserved end residues are part of each CDR3. The D gene is left open where the match is weak. Size is omitted from some rows. Given values are once, few, many or a class for expanded clones.

TRBJ1-4,few,TRBV20-1,-,11,TGCAGTGCTAGATTAGGTGAAAAACTGTTTTTT,CSARLGEKLFF
TRBJ2-7,-,TRBV5-1,-,15,TGCGCCAGCAGCTTGTTCCTGACACCCCCCCACGAGCAGTACTTC,CASSLFLTPPHEQYF
TRBJ1-4,-,TRBV11-3,TRBD1,15,TGTGCCAGCAGCAAAAACAGGGGTTCTAATGAAAAACTGTTTTTT,CASSKNRGSNEKLFF
TRBJ2-7,-,TRBV20-1,TRBD2,16,TGCAGTGCTAGAGGTCGCGGGACTAAGAGCTCCTACGAGCAGTACTTC,CSARGRGTKSSYEQYF
TRBJ2-7,-,TRBV7-9,-,15,TGTGCCAGCAGTTACTCGACAGCAGGGACCTACGAGCAGTACTTC,CASSYSTAGTYEQYF
TRBJ2-5,few,TRBV29-1,-,15,TGCAGCGTTGAGTCAGGATATGGCCGGCAAGAGACCCAGTACTTC,CSVESGYGRQETQYF
TRBJ1-5,-,TRBV11-2,TRBD1,17,TGTGCCAGCAGTCCCGGGACAGTAGGGTCGGGCAATCAGCCCCAGCATTTT,CASSPGTVGSGNQPQHF
TRBJ2-5,-,TRBV7-9,TRBD1,13,TGTGCCAGCAGTGCCGACAGGGTCGAGACCCAGTACTTC,CASSADRVETQYF
TRBJ1-1,few,TRBV7-2,-,15,TGTGCCAGCAGCCCCATTGGGCGGACGAACACTGAAGCTTTCTTT,CASSPIGRTNTEAFF
TRBJ1-1,-,TRBV7-9,-,15,TGTGCCAGCAGCGAACGATACAGGGTTAACACTGAAGCTTTCTTT,CASSERYRVNTEAFF
TRBJ1-2,-,TRBV10-3,-,10,TGTGCCATCAGGCAGGATGGCTACACCTTC,CAIRQDGYTF
TRBJ1-4,few,TRBV2,-,15,TGTGCCAGCAGTGAATCGGACACCACTAATGAAAAACTGTTTTTT,CASSESDTTNEKLFF
TRBJ2-7,many,TRBV6-5,TRBD1,12,TGTGCCAGCAGGAACAGGGGGCGCGAGCAGTACTTC,CASRNRGREQYF
TRBJ1-1,many,TRBV20-1,TRBD1,14,TGCAGTGCTAGAGATGGCCCAGGGTCAGGGGGAGCTTTCTTT,CSARDGPGSGGAFF
TRBJ2-7,many,TRBV6-5,-,13,TGTGCCAGCAGTTACTCGACAGGTTACGAGCAGTACTTC,CASSYSTGYEQYF
TRBJ1-6,-,TRBV20-1,TRBD1,13,TGCAGTGTTCCGGGACAGGGGGAATCACCCCTCCACTTT,CSVPGQGESPLHF
TRBJ1-4,many,TRBV6-6,TRBD1,14,TGTGCCAGCAGTTACGACAGGGTCGGTGAAAAACTGTTTTTT,CASSYDRVGEKLFF